This T cell receptor (beta chain) came from a study of blood T cell repertoires in COVID-19. Germline CDR1 is SQVTM and CDR2 is ANQGSEA. V lost 1 base and J 3 bases, leaving 10 bases between the germline ends. The length of the CDR3 is 14 residues. As handled by the study authors: Amplification of reference gene primers provided the estimated nucleated cell counts. Generated by immunoSEQ multiplex PCR, the TCRdb table keeps only in-frame clones and is missing some. For V, J and clone size, that table is used; D and trimming come from the DNA. The sample lists 150,000 to 200,000 clones; 82% were seen once.

The chain has TRBV29-1 and TRBJ1-5; D is unresolved. This clonotype was sampled from an older woman with acute COVID-19. Material: PBMCs or T cells enriched from blood (not recorded which). CDR3 sequence: CSVEGTEDNQPQHF. Written as DNA, the CDR3 is TGCAGCGTTGAAGGGACGGAGGACAATCAGCCCCAGCATTTT.